This T cell receptor (beta chain) was recovered during a study of blood T cell repertoires in COVID-19. Background on the study: T cells, B-cell-depleted T cells, or PBMCs provided the cDNA or gDNA that served as material.

Some clones are missing from TCRdb's copy, which holds only in-frame ones; the method was immunoSEQ multiplex PCR. This sample carries fewer than 250,000 clones, around four fifths of them seen once, and the ten largest clones take under 3%. A few counts support this clone. The length of the CDR3 is 13 residues. Trimming removed 6 bases at V and 10 bases at J, with 14 bases between. Germline CDR1 reads SGHDT; CDR2 reads YYEEEE. This receptor was identified in a woman in her seventies with active or convalescent COVID-19. The chain is built from TRBV5-6 and TRBJ1-6, with D perhaps TRBD1 (5 bases). The source material was peripheral blood. The CDR3 reads CASNLQVGSPLHF. The CDR3, as DNA: TGTGCCAGCAACCTACAGGTTGGGTCACCCCTCCACTTT.